One and the same sample provided the 3 T cell receptor beta chains below, sequenced in a study of sequential checkpoint blockade in melanoma. The treatment here: randomized to nivolumab then ipilimumab (arm A) or the reverse (arm B). The repertoire was sequenced with immunoSEQ multiplex PCR; TCRdb's copy has only in-frame clones and lacks some. This table has 12,000 or so clones, over 65% appearing once. Source: CD8+ T cells sorted from blood (inferred from file names), taken from a patient given nivolumab and ipilimumab in sequence. These receptors came from a human donor with melanoma.

V and J are TRBV4-1 and TRBJ2-5; TRBD2 aligns across 7 bases. CDR1 is MGHRA and CDR2 is YSYEKL in the germline V gene. The CDR3 totals 18 residues. V dropped 0 bases and J dropped 2; count of bases not matched to a gene: 12. CDR3 protein: CASSQDSVLAEPQETQYF. CDR3 nucleotide sequence: TGCGCCAGCAGCCAAGATTCTGTCCTAGCGGAGCCTCAAGAGACCCAGTACTTC.

The V gene is TRBV27, the J gene TRBJ2-7, with D uncertain. Trimming shortened V by 3 bases and J by 3 bases, and 9 bases separated the two germline ends. Germline V CDR1 and CDR2: MNHEY, SMNVEV (reference sequence). The CDR3 consists of 13 residues. The CDR3 nucleotides read TGTGCCAGCAGTTTGGGCCAGGACTACGAGCAGTACTTC. Translated: CASSLGQDYEQYF.

J is TRBJ2-7 and V is TRBV4-1; 13 nucleotides agree with TRBD2. The CDR3 covers 17 residues. CDR1 MGHRA and CDR2 YSYEKL come from the germline V gene. J was trimmed by 1 base and V by 4 bases; bases with no gene match: 7. CDR3 DNA: TGCGCCAGCAGCCGGGAACTAGCGGGGGGGCCGTCCTACGAGCAGTACTTC. This gives the protein CASSRELAGGPSYEQYF.